The TCR beta chain under discussion was sequenced for a study of early T cells in non-severe SARS-CoV-2 infection (dated by TCRdb to the early 2020s). Some background on the complete study: Because TCR sequencing was done on bulk RNA from unsorted whole blood, the alpha and beta chains could not be paired. Results the study describes overall, beyond this receptor: Matching against VDJdb was skewed toward anti-spike CD8 responses, likely underestimated virus-specific expansions, and missed private and CD4 specificities.

Library preparation used 5' RACE. Sequencing used a NextSeq 500. To correct for sequencing error and PCR bias, the TCR library protocol tagged individual cDNA molecules with unique molecular identifiers. Both TCR alpha and beta chains were sequenced, and tight co-correlation was observed between alpha and beta sequence abundances in each sample. In the authors' own workflow: Decombinator V4 was used to perform V gene, J gene and CDR3 annotation of TCR sequences. Expanded TCRs were defined as changing significantly between any two time points under a Poisson model with p below 0.0001. TCR abundances were normalised to the total number of TCRs sequenced in each sample and reported as counts per million. TRAV1-2 paired with TRAJ12, TRAJ20 or TRAJ33 defined MAIT TCRs, while TRAV10 paired with TRAJ18 defined iNKT TCRs. VDJdb, accessed 1 November 2021, was searched for CMV, EBV and SARS-CoV-2 annotated TCRs, with TCRs annotated for multiple antigens excluded. Using fastp at Q25 and MiXCR, TCRdb reprocessed the public reads and kept productive beta chains. Rows with a matching CDR3 protein are joined into one entry that keeps the most common DNA and genes. TCRdb, not the authors, supplied the V and J calls. Recorded for this sample are some 20,000 distinct CDR3 sequences; approximately 5.4% of them occurred a single time. Of the sample, over 5% is held by the ten largest clones.

V lost 2 bases and J lost 2 bases; the stretch between them is 0 bases long. The cysteine opens and the phenylalanine closes a CDR3 of 11 amino acids. Of all the DNA, just the CDR3 is kept, 33 bases in frame from base 1. CDR1 and CDR2 are read off the germline V gene as SGHTA and FQGNSA. This was a case-control study nested in a cohort of healthcare workers in London, UK, who had nasopharyngeal swab PCR tests and blood samples taken every week. Healthcare workers were enrolled in the week of the UK lockdown, from 23 to 31 March 2020, and were followed every week for up to roughly 15 weeks. This clonotype came up many times. Its antigen is unknown. Nothing much larger sits one base from this clone, and base qualities are not available.

Sample: whole blood. This sequence was found in an adult who was a healthcare worker with PCR-confirmed SARS-CoV-2 infection or an uninfected control (not recorded which). The V and J segments used are TRBV7-2 and TRBJ2-5, with the D gene uncertain. The CDR3 reads CASSLQETQYF. The DNA reads as follows: TGTGCCAGCAGCTTACAAGAGACCCAGTACTTC.